This T cell receptor (beta chain) appears in the sequencing data of a study of response to subunit inactivated influenza vaccine. This clonotype was counted many times. CDR3 length: 15 residues. Trimming stripped 2 bases from V and 4 bases from J, with 12 bases between. MiXCR, run by TCRdb on the RT-PCR reads, gives a single entry per CDR3 protein. The table shows some 200,000 distinct CDR3 sequences, with over 9.5% occurring only once. This sample was also put to use in a study of T cells expressing NK-cell markers. From that second work: 5'RACE template switching with UMIs generated TCR beta cDNA. The HCMV specificity of the expanded NKG2C+ T cell clones stayed unresolved.

The origin of this receptor is a man aged 45-65 years who received an inactivated influenza vaccine. Source: CD8+ T cells sorted from PBMCs, taken 12 days after vaccination. The chain joins TRBV12-3 or TRBV12-4 to TRBJ2-1, with TRBD1 as a possible D gene (5 bases). The CDR3 bases are TGTGCCAGCAGTTTAAACTCACCAGGGTACAATGAGCAGTTCTTC. Its protein is CASSLNSPGYNEQFF.